This record looks at one TCR beta chain sequence and its context. This clone's antigen is unknown. No base-level quality is on record; no much larger clone is a single base apart. The data derive from a study of beta chain features in type 1 diabetes (dated by TCRdb to 2017 to 2018). Some background on the complete study: No differences in mean age, gender distribution, total cell number or subset yield were found between patients and healthy donors. Across all samples, around 100 million sorted cells were examined, and cell number per subset correlated strongly with RNA yield. In the study, TCRB repertoires of sorted circulating CD4+ T cell subsets from recently diagnosed type 1 diabetes patients were compared with those of matched healthy donors. Naive and central memory subsets were obtained from all 28 donors, but regulatory and stem cell-like memory subsets were isolated from only 8 patients and about 8 healthy donors.

Broader findings and caveats from the paper: Because the HLA sub-analyses included only small numbers of individuals, any influence of HLA type on TCRB rearrangement was left unresolved. Naive, central memory and regulatory TCRB repertoires appeared to be more similar among patients than among healthy donors. Because cDNA was sequenced instead of genomic DNA, activated cells with high expression could be over-represented, although the groups did not differ in activation or CD3 levels. Shorter templates might have been favored by PCR, but patient and control samples were amplified and corrected together, so both groups would have been affected equally by any skew. Type 1 diabetes patients showed a moderate but significant shortening of TCRB CDR3 length in all four CD4+ subsets. Patients with type 1 diabetes made fewer insertions and deleted more nucleotides at VDJ recombination sites, implying thymic rearrangement abnormalities.

The High Capacity cDNA Reverse Transcription Kit was used to reverse transcribe all of the isolated RNA, meaning that expressed TCRB transcripts were what got sequenced. Deep immunoSEQ sequencing was performed on naive, central memory and regulatory T cell samples, with an average of about 3.6 million total reads per sample. After sorted cells were lysed in RLT buffer, RNA was extracted with DNase-treated RNeasy Micro or Mini kits, with the choice depending on cell number. Each cell subset was processed separately to prevent cross-contamination, with patient and healthy donor samples processed together. Using the immunoSEQ multiplex PCR, TCRB sequences were amplified from cDNA into 87-bp fragments spanning the CDR3 region. Amplicons were sequenced on the Illumina HiSeq platform. On the authors' methods: PCR bias was computationally corrected using synthetic template baselines, reads within Hamming distance 2 were collapsed, and singletons that could not be merged were discarded. Reads were aligned against IMGT to assign V, D and J genes, CDR3 length and insertions or deletions at six rearrangement sites. Clonotype counts were normalized to sorted cell number within each subset before computing true diversity and Gini coefficients with the tcR R package. The overlap coefficient, calculated on TCRB nucleotide sequences, was used to quantify repertoire sharing. TCRdb took this table from immuneACCESS and kept in-frame rearrangements with V and J called. Such tables lack part of the clones; where checked against another copy, unresolved V genes explain under half of the gap, and the rest is unexplained. Clone size and V and J calls were adopted from that table, with D and trimming inferred from the DNA. The sample includes around 58,000 clones, with roughly 60% observed a single time. Roughly 2% of the sample is taken by the ten largest.

Germline trimming amounts to 0 bases on V and 7 bases on J, with 3 as the count of junction bases outside the gene matches. The CDR3 numbers 13 residues from cysteine through phenylalanine. CDR3 DNA only is kept here, 39 bases in frame from base 1. The CDR1 and CDR2 encoded by the germline V gene (reference sequence) are WNHNN and SYGVQD. A single peripheral blood draw of 95 to 150 mL on average was collected from each donor into heparinised tubes. Naive, central memory, regulatory and stem cell-like memory CD4+ T cells were sorted on a BD FACSAria II using a panel including CD45RO, CCR7, CD25, CD127, CD95 and CD27. Every sorted population had a purity above 95%. PBMCs were isolated right away by Lymphoprep density gradient centrifugation and were stained directly, without culture. Samples were stained and sorted in pairs, with one healthy donor and one patient per experiment, so that batch effects were minimized.

Material: Tregs from blood. The sample's cell subset or site label, in plain terms: regulatory CD4+ T cells. This clonotype originated in a woman aged 18 to 35 in good health. The V and J segments used are TRBV10-1 and TRBJ2-7; the junction holds 7 bases that match TRBD2. The DNA sequence is as follows: TGCGCCAGCAGTGAGTCAGGAGCGGGGGAGCAGTACTTC. Its protein reads: CASSESGAGEQYF.